One sample yielded the 6 T cell receptor beta chains listed below, sequenced in a study of OX40 agonist ivuxolimab in advanced cancers. The table came from immunoSEQ multiplex PCR; TCRdb's copy has only in-frame clones and leaves some out. The sample includes 40,000 to 45,000 clones, about 85% of them seen just once. This sample comprised CD4+ or CD8+ T cells sorted from blood, obtained in a trial of the OX40 agonist ivuxolimab. The receptors shown here come from an adult with an advanced solid tumor such as melanoma, head and neck, liver or kidney cancer.

V is TRBV5-1 and J is TRBJ1-1; 7 positions agree with TRBD1. The V gene's germline CDR1 is SGHRS and CDR2 YFSETQ. Trimming cost V 0 bases and J 2 bases; bases outside gene matches: 7. There are 16 residues in the CDR3. CDR3 in DNA: TGCGCCAGCAGCTTGGCTTACAGGGGCCGCAACACTGAAGCTTTCTTT. This sequence encodes CASSLAYRGRNTEAFF.

The chain employs TRBV29-1 and TRBJ2-2; D possibly corresponds to TRBD2 (5 bases). The CDR3 has 14 residues. The V gene lost 7 bases and the J gene lost 0 bases, with 12 bases spanning the gap. Germline assignment: CDR1 SQVTM and CDR2 ANQGSEA. This CDR3 reads CSATGISNTGELFF. The CDR3, as DNA: TGCAGCGCCACCGGGATTTCGAACACCGGGGAGCTGTTTTTT.

The chain has TRBV5-1 and TRBJ1-2; the D is unclear. Per the germline V gene, CDR1 is SGHRS and CDR2 is YFSETQ. This CDR3 comprises 13 residues. Trimming took off 1 base at V and 4 bases at J, with 8 bases between the two ends. CDR3 residues: CASSLSVAYGYTF. The CDR3, as DNA: TGCGCCAGCAGCTTGTCTGTTGCCTATGGCTACACCTTC.

The chain combines TRBV15 with TRBJ2-1; D is perhaps TRBD2 (5 bases). The CDR3 sequence is 18 residues long. Trimming cost V 0 bases and J 0 bases, with 15 bases left between them. The germline gives CDR1 LNHNV, CDR2 YYDKDF (reference sequence). CDR3 coding DNA: TGTGCCACCAGCAGAGATAATGAGCGGAAGAGCTCCTACAATGAGCAGTTCTTC. Protein sequence: CATSRDNERKSSYNEQFF.

The rearrangement joins TRBV7-2 to TRBJ2-7; weak D call: TRBD2 (5 bases). Trimming took off 0 bases at V and 5 bases at J, with 11 bases between the two ends. Germline CDR1 is SGHTA and CDR2 is FQGNSA. The CDR3 consists of 14 residues. Here the CDR3 DNA reads TGTGCCAGCAGCTTAGCGCATGTGGGAGACGAGCAGTACTTC. Its protein is CASSLAHVGDEQYF. Full variable domain (rest looked up from reference TRBV7-2 and TRBJ2-7): GAGVSQSPSNKVTEKGKDVELRCDPISGHTALYWYRQSLGQGLEFLIYFQGNSAPDKSGLPSDRFSAERTGGSVSTLTIQRTQQEDSAVYLCASSLAHVGDEQYFGPGTRLTVT.

The rearrangement joins TRBV11-2 to TRBJ2-1; D possibly corresponds to TRBD1 (6 bases). CDR1 SGHAT and CDR2 FQNNGV come from the germline V gene. The ends were cut back, 1 base at V and 0 bases at J, with 10 bases in the middle. The CDR3 is made up of 16 amino acids. DNA of the CDR3: TGTGCCAGCAGCTTAGGGGGGACAATCTCCTACAATGAGCAGTTCTTC. Its protein is CASSLGGTISYNEQFF. The full variable domain, in which reference TRBV11-2 and TRBJ2-1 provide the parts outside the CDR3, is EAGVAQSPRYKIIEKRQSVAFWCNPISGHATLYWYQQILGQGPKLLIQFQNNGVVDDSQLPKDRFSAERLKGVDSTLKIQPAKLEDSAVYLCASSLGGTISYNEQFFGPGTRLTVL.